This TCR beta chain was captured by sequencing in a study of long-term antiretroviral therapy in people with HIV. Points from the study as a whole: ART adherence, viral resistance and therapy changes were not recorded. Transplant-donor-level diversity was not reached after ART, though diversity increased.

This CDR3 contains 12 residues. CDR1 SGHAT and CDR2 FQNNGV come from the germline V gene. Trimming removed 2 bases from V and 12 bases from J; junction bases left unmatched: 6. They ran version v3.0 of the immunoSEQ assay at survey level. Generated by immunoSEQ multiplex PCR, the TCRdb table keeps only in-frame clones and is missing some. The sample lists tens of thousands of clones, roughly 84% occurring once. Of note for this clone: Its antigen is not identified.

The receptor's source is a man aged 25-45 years with HIV. This material consisted of unsorted PBMCs, taken roughly 5.9 years after starting antiretroviral therapy. The V call is TRBV11-2, the J call TRBJ1-2; 7 bases fit TRBD1. CDR3 loop: CASSLSGQNNTF. Here the CDR3 DNA reads TGTGCCAGCAGCTTATCGGGACAGAATAACACCTTC.